Each of the 27 T cell receptor beta chains below was sequenced from the same sample in a study of T cell responses to AZD1222 COVID-19 vaccine. Sequencing was performed with immunoSEQ multiplex PCR; in TCRdb, only in-frame clones are kept and a portion is missing. The sample shows about 270,000 clones, almost 95% of them seen only once. Sequencing was performed on peripheral blood, taken 28 days after the second AZD1222 dose. These TCRs come from an adult who received the AZD1222 COVID-19 vaccine.

V and J are TRBV10-2 and TRBJ1-2; TRBD1 matches 8 bases. This CDR3 region has 15 residues. The J segment lost 4 bases and the V segment lost 5 bases, leaving 9 bases of the junction unmatched. The germline V gene encodes CDR1 WSHSY and CDR2 SAAADI. The CDR3 nucleotides are TGCGCCAGCAGTAACCGACAGGGGACGGTCTATGGCTACACCTTC. Its protein product is CASSNRQGTVYGYTF.

J is TRBJ2-2 and V is TRBV10-3; D unclear. V was trimmed by 10 bases and J by 5 bases, leaving 20 bases between them. This CDR3 spans 15 amino acids. Germline V gives CDR1 ENHRY, CDR2 SYGVKD. In DNA form, the CDR3 reads TGTGCCACTACGGACCGGAACTTGGTTACCGGGGAGCTGTTTTTT. Encoded protein: CATTDRNLVTGELFF.

The chain uses TRBV5-1 and TRBJ2-2; 8 nucleotides agree with TRBD1. The germline V gene has CDR1 SGHRS and CDR2 YFSETQ. The J segment lost 5 bases and the V segment lost 0 bases, leaving 0 bases of the junction unmatched. The CDR3 spans 14 residues. CDR3 loop: CASSLGTGTGELFF. CDR3 in DNA: TGCGCCAGCAGCTTGGGGACAGGGACCGGGGAGCTGTTTTTT.

This clone has a single count. This chain joins TRBV24-1 and TRBJ1-1, with D hard to call. The CDR3 has 12 amino acids. Trimming pared 4 bases from V and 3 bases from J, leaving 5 bases between. Germline CDR1 and CDR2: KGHDR and SFDVKD. CDR3 bases: TGTGCCACCAGTGACCCGGACACTGAAGCTTTCTTT. This gives the protein CATSDPDTEAFF.

This chain connects TRBV5-1 to TRBJ2-5; TRBD1 agrees at 7 bases. There are 16 residues in the CDR3. CDR1 is SGHRS and CDR2 is YFSETQ in the germline V gene. Trimming at V came to 4 bases and at J to 0 bases, leaving 9 bases not matched to a gene. The CDR3: CASSPGQIRYQETQYF. CDR3 nucleotide sequence: TGCGCCAGCAGCCCGGGACAGATTAGGTACCAAGAGACCCAGTACTTC.

The rearrangement uses TRBV2 and TRBJ1-1, with a weak D call TRBD1 (5 bases). Germline V CDR1 and CDR2: SNHLY, FYNNEI. V lost 2 bases and J lost 7, with 8 bases in between. This CDR3 has 12 amino acids. DNA for the CDR3: TGTGCCAGCAGTGAATGGAGGGGTGAAGCTTTCTTT. It specifies CASSEWRGEAFF.

The CDR3 sequence is CAINSGGAKDTQYF. The CDR3 DNA reads as TGCGCCATCAATAGCGGGGGGGCCAAAGATACGCAGTATTTT. The genes are TRBV10-2 and TRBJ2-3, with 11 bases identical to TRBD2. This CDR3 region has 14 residues. CDR1 and CDR2 (germline): WSHSY, SAAADI. Unmatched junction bases numbered 8, after V lost 10 bases and J lost 5 bases.

This clone was detected once. The chain couples TRBV30 to TRBJ2-7, with 8 nucleotides matching TRBD2. The CDR3 sequence is 14 residues long. Per germline, CDR1 GTSNPN and CDR2 SVGIG (reference sequence). The J segment lost 3 bases and the V segment lost 0 bases, leaving 4 bases of the junction unmatched. The CDR3 spells CAWSVGAGDYEQYF. The CDR3, as DNA: TGTGCCTGGAGTGTCGGAGCGGGAGACTACGAGCAGTACTTC.

The rearrangement joins TRBV11-2 to TRBJ2-7; D is possibly TRBD2 (7 bases). Germline V gives CDR1 SGHAT, CDR2 FQNNGV. This CDR3 has 14 amino acids. The V gene lost 5 bases and the J gene lost 2 bases, with 13 bases spanning the gap. Written as DNA, the CDR3 is TGTGCCAGCAGCCCGGGGCGGGGGCCCTACGAGCAGTACTTC. Translated: CASSPGRGPYEQYF.

The chain carries TRBV30 and TRBJ1-1; perhaps TRBD1 as D (5 bases). Germline V lookup: CDR1 GTSNPN, CDR2 SVGIG (reference sequence). The CDR3 sequence is 14 residues long. Trimming left V 5 bases short and J 11 bases short, with 24 bases between. The CDR3 DNA reads as TGTGCCTGGGGATCCCCCGGGACCCATCGATTCGCTTTCTTT. Residues: CAWGSPGTHRFAFF.

The rearrangement joins TRBV20-1 to TRBJ2-7; no clear D gene. This CDR3 comprises 11 residues. V was trimmed by 1 base and J by 1 base, leaving 2 bases between them. Germline-derived CDR1 and CDR2 are DFQATT and SNEGSKA (reference sequence). In nucleotides, the CDR3 is TGCAGTGCTAGAGGTTCCTACGAGCAGTACTTC. Protein: CSARGSYEQYF.

Comments on this clone: The junction differs from germline at one of its ends, possibly a read error. This sequence joins TRBV9 and TRBJ2-1; 8 bases map to TRBD2. From germline, CDR1 is SGDLS and CDR2 YYNGEE. This CDR3 is built from 15 residues. The chain's CDR3 is CASSPGGASFNEQFF. The CDR3 DNA is TGTGCCAGCAGCCCCGGGGGGGCCTCCTTCAATGAGCAGTTCTTC.

The rearrangement links TRBV9 to TRBJ2-7; the D gene is possibly TRBD2 (5 bases). Trimming removed 3 bases at V and 2 bases at J, with 15 bases between. Per the germline V gene, CDR1 is SGDLS and CDR2 is YYNGEE. The CDR3 is made up of 15 amino acids. CDR3 sequence (DNA): TGTGCCAGCAGCGAGGGTTCGGACTTGACCTACGAGCAGTACTTC. Its translation is CASSEGSDLTYEQYF.

The chain's CDR3 is CASSLFRDINQPQHF. The CDR3 DNA follows: TGTGCCAGCAGTCTTTTCCGGGACATCAATCAGCCCCAGCATTTT. V is TRBV2 and J is TRBJ1-5; a possible D gene is TRBD1 (6 bases). Germline V CDR1 and CDR2: SNHLY, FYNNEI. V was trimmed by 5 bases and J by 3 bases, leaving 14 bases between them. CDR3 length equals 15 residues.

This clone was picked up one time. J is TRBJ1-2 and V is TRBV7-9; D perhaps matches TRBD1 (5 bases). CDR1 SEHNR and CDR2 FQNEAQ come from the germline V gene (reference sequence). There are 13 residues in the CDR3. V was cut by 1 base and J by 4 bases, with 7 bases left in between. CDR3 amino acids: CASSLGQIYGYTF. The CDR3 bases are TGTGCCAGCAGCTTAGGACAGATCTATGGCTACACCTTC.

This chain connects TRBV11-3 to TRBJ2-1; unclear D gene. Germline lookup yields CDR1 SGHNT and CDR2 YENEEA. The V and J ends lost 3 bases and 1 base respectively, with 7 bases between them. There are 14 residues in the CDR3. CDR3 nucleotide sequence: TGTGCCAGCAGCTTGACGAATTCCTACAATGAGCAGTTCTTC. The encoded protein is CASSLTNSYNEQFF.

The rearrangement links TRBV19 to TRBJ1-2; D may be TRBD1 (5 bases). Trimming cost V 1 base and J 0 bases, with 12 bases left between them. CDR1 and CDR2 (germline): LNHDA, SQIVND (reference sequence). The CDR3 runs to 16 residues. The CDR3 bases are TGTGCCAGTAGTATAGGGTCGGGACCATCTAACTATGGCTACACCTTC. Its protein is CASSIGSGPSNYGYTF.

This sequence joins TRBV11-2 and TRBJ1-2, with 9 bases lining up with TRBD1. Germline-derived CDR1 and CDR2 are SGHAT and FQNNGV. The length of the CDR3 is 14 residues. The V gene end was trimmed by 4 bases and the J gene end by 4 bases; junction bases not matched to a gene: 4. In DNA, the CDR3 is TGTGCCAGCAGCTCCACAGGGGGCAGCTATGGCTACACCTTC. This translates into CASSSTGGSYGYTF. The variable domain in full, completed from reference TRBV11-2 and TRBJ1-2, reads EAGVAQSPRYKIIEKRQSVAFWCNPISGHATLYWYQQILGQGPKLLIQFQNNGVVDDSQLPKDRFSAERLKGVDSTLKIQPAKLEDSAVYLCASSSTGGSYGYTFGSGTRLTVV.

The J gene is TRBJ2-1, the V gene TRBV6-5; maybe TRBD2 (6 bases). This CDR3 spans 13 amino acids. CDR1 and CDR2 from the germline V gene are MNHEY and SVGAGI. Trimming removed 7 bases from V and 8 bases from J, with 15 bases in between. The CDR3 reads CASTGGFRDEQFF. In DNA form, the CDR3 reads TGTGCCAGCACCGGGGGATTTAGGGATGAGCAGTTCTTC.

The V call is TRBV5-1, the J call TRBJ2-1; TRBD1 is a possible D gene (12 bases). The CDR3 is made up of 22 amino acids. Germline V gives CDR1 SGHRS, CDR2 YFSETQ. The V gene lost 5 bases and the J gene lost 2 bases, with 35 bases spanning the gap. The CDR3 region has the DNA TGCGCCAGCAGTCCCGGGACAGGGGGCAGGATAGCGGGAGGGCACACCTACAATGAGCAGTTCTTC. Translation gives CASSPGTGGRIAGGHTYNEQFF.

This clone was observed a single time. The chain employs TRBV3-1 (or the pseudogene TRBV3-2) and TRBJ1-1; possibly TRBD1 for D (5 bases). CDR1 is LGHDT, CDR2 YNNKEL, per germline (reference sequence). Deletions cut 1 base from V and 11 bases from J, with 8 bases between. CDR3 size: 11 residues. The CDR3 bases are TGTGCCAGCAGCCAAGTGGGGGTGGCTTTCTTT. It yields the protein CASSQVGVAFF.

This rearrangement joins TRBV6-5 to TRBJ2-3; 10 bases map to TRBD2. This CDR3 region has 15 residues. V dropped 5 bases and J dropped 7; count of bases not matched to a gene: 9. CDR1 MNHEY and CDR2 SVGAGI come from the germline V gene. For the CDR3, the DNA is TGTGCCAGCAGTCCCGCAGCGGGGGGGGTGAATACGCAGTATTTT. Amino acid sequence: CASSPAAGGVNTQYF.

V gene TRBV2 combines with J gene TRBJ2-1; D is tentatively TRBD1 or TRBD2 (5 bases each). The length of the CDR3 is 16 residues. Germline CDR1 SNHLY, CDR2 FYNNEI. Between the trimmed V and J ends, which lost 6 bases and 3 bases, there was a span of 18 bases. In DNA form, the CDR3 reads TGTGCCAGCAGGCCCGGTAGGGACGATCTCTACAATGAGCAGTTCTTC. It codes for CASRPGRDDLYNEQFF.

This clone appeared once. The J gene is TRBJ2-5, the V gene TRBV9; D possibly corresponds to TRBD2 (7 bases). The CDR3 extends over 16 amino acids. CDR1 is SGDLS, CDR2 YYNGEE, per germline. V lost 0 bases and J 5 bases, leaving 17 bases between the germline ends. The CDR3 nucleotides read TGTGCCAGCAGCGTAGCCGGGGGGCACCCTTCGGAGACCCAGTACTTC. It translates to CASSVAGGHPSETQYF. Using reference TRBV9 and TRBJ2-5 for the parts outside the CDR3, the full variable domain is DSGVTQTPKHLITATGQRVTLRCSPRSGDLSVYWYQQSLDQGLQFLIQYYNGEERAKGNILERFSAQQFPDLHSELNLSSLELGDSALYFCASSVAGGHPSETQYFGPGTRLLVL.

The chain has TRBV3-1 (or the pseudogene TRBV3-2) and TRBJ2-7, with D perhaps matching TRBD2 (5 bases). Trimming shortened V by 5 bases and J by 4 bases, and 21 bases separated the two germline ends. Germline CDR1 and CDR2: LGHDT and YNNKEL (reference sequence). CDR3 length equals 16 residues. CDR3 in amino acids: CASSYFGSHQPYEQYF. CDR3 bases: TGTGCCAGCAGCTACTTTGGGAGTCATCAGCCTTACGAGCAGTACTTC.

V and J are TRBV3-1 (or the pseudogene TRBV3-2) and TRBJ2-2, with 9 bases lining up with TRBD2. The germline V gene encodes CDR1 LGHDT and CDR2 YNNKEL (reference sequence). The V segment lost 1 base and the J segment 4 bases; nucleotides outside the gene matches: 4. There are 16 residues in the CDR3. CDR3 amino acids: CASSQGREGATGELFF. The CDR3 DNA reads TGTGCCAGCAGCCAAGGGCGGGAGGGGGCCACCGGGGAGCTGTTTTTT.

V usage is TRBV28 and J usage is TRBJ2-7; 8 bases align to TRBD2. The CDR3 is made up of 14 amino acids. CDR1 MDHEN and CDR2 SYDVKM come from the germline V gene. V lost 6 bases, J lost 5 bases, and 9 bases stayed unmatched. The chain's CDR3 is CASRFPGTRDEQYF. CDR3 nucleotide sequence: TGTGCCAGCAGGTTCCCCGGGACTAGGGACGAGCAGTACTTC. The entire variable domain, with the rest obtained from reference TRBV28 and TRBJ2-7, is as follows: DVKVTQSSRYLVKRTGEKVFLECVQDMDHENMFWYRQDPGLGLRLIYFSYDVKMKEKGDIPEGYSVSREKKERFSLILESASTNQTSMYLCASRFPGTRDEQYFGPGTRLTVT.